This is a list of T cell receptor beta chains from one sample in a study of control samples from healthy donors and cancer patients. Produced via immunoSEQ multiplex PCR; TCRdb's table is partial and in-frame only. The sample has around 140,000 clones, 91% seen once. The sample consisted of blood. The receptors shown here come from a man between 18 and 29 years old in good health. Each CDR3 is given without its conserved first and last residue. Part of the rows lack a size; the others show once, few, many or a class for expanded clones.

>NA|TRBJ2-7|14|TRBV27
ASSLSSSNPMYEQY
>NA|TRBJ1-2|10|TRBV27
ASSLQGYGYT
>NA|TRBJ2-1|13|TRBV6-2/TRBV6-3
ASSYRDRVDNEQF
>once|TRBJ1-1|15|TRBV27
ASRPGTGGAGNTEAF
>NA|TRBJ1-6|13|TRBV2
ASGPEQSYNSPLH
>NA|TRBJ2-2|16|TRBV6-4
ARPTTGTGYYSAGELF
>NA|TRBJ1-2|11|TRBV12-3/TRBV12-4
ASTTELIYGYT
>few|TRBJ1-2|12|TRBV3-1/TRBV3-2
ASSQKLTDYGYT
>once|TRBJ2-6|13|TRBV19
ASSIWSSGANVLT
>NA|TRBJ2-7|8|TRBV6-4
ASSLYEQY
>NA|TRBJ1-1|11|TRBV29-1
SVTGTGNTEAF
>NA|TRBJ1-2|15|TRBV4-1
ASSQDVDRGSFYGYT
>NA|TRBJ2-7|12|TRBV19
ASMDRAASNEQY
>NA|TRBJ1-2|14|TRBV23-1
ASSQSRGSRFYGYT
>NA|TRBJ2-3|12|TRBV5-4
ASSLGTNTDTQY
>NA|TRBJ1-2|13|TRBV28
ASSSRTLANYGYT
>NA|TRBJ1-1|10|TRBV19
ASSGGGTEAF
>NA|TRBJ1-1|12|TRBV27
ASSRSGLGTEAF
>NA|TRBJ1-4|15|TRBV9
ASSGQLGQGTGEKLF
>once|TRBJ2-5|11|TRBV29-1
SVEVGVVETQY
>NA|TRBJ2-7|11|TRBV27
ASSYGGAYEQY
>NA|TRBJ2-7|11|TRBV30
AWRTGGEGEQY
>NA|TRBJ1-4|11|TRBV7-2
ASSFGQNEKLF
>NA|TRBJ2-7|11|TRBV18
ASSSTSGYEQY
>NA|TRBJ2-3|11|TRBV5-1
ASTSGGVDTQY
>NA|TRBJ2-7|11|TRBV14
ASSQAGTGGHS
>NA|TRBJ1-5|13|TRBV15
ATSRDEGESQPQH
>NA|TRBJ2-1|12|TRBV10-3
AAATSQAFDEQF
>NA|TRBJ1-1|12|TRBV5-1
ASSQGGGRTEAF
>few|TRBJ2-7|10|TRBV5-8
ASSLLAGEQY
>NA|TRBJ2-7|13|TRBV7-2
ASSTSGGSSYEQY
>NA|TRBJ2-7|11|TRBV10-3
AISESVSDEQY
>NA|TRBJ2-1|14|TRBV4-1
ASSWERAGGWNEQF
>once|TRBJ1-1|13|TRBV5-6
ASGRAGRPLKEAF
>NA|TRBJ2-1|12|TRBV18
ASLASGGYNEQF
>once|TRBJ1-2|11|TRBV6-2/TRBV6-3
ASSYEAGSGYT
>NA|TRBJ2-5|10|TRBV2
ASSRLGETQY
>once|TRBJ2-5|12|TRBV5-1
ASRWGEHQETQY
>NA|TRBJ1-1|12|TRBV2
ASSGTGGVTEAF
>once|TRBJ2-1|13|TRBV7-9
ASSSDHNSYNEQF
>NA|TRBJ2-2|11|TRBV6-2/TRBV6-3
ASSYLNTGELF
>NA|TRBJ1-2|12|TRBV19
ASSTANSNYGYT
>NA|TRBJ1-6|10|TRBV15
ATSTENSPLH
>NA|TRBJ1-1|12|TRBV4-1
ASSQAQQNTEAF
>NA|TRBJ2-7|14|TRBV5-1
ASSRDGETSGYEQY
>NA|TRBJ2-5|12|TRBV11-2
ASSLAGWAETQY